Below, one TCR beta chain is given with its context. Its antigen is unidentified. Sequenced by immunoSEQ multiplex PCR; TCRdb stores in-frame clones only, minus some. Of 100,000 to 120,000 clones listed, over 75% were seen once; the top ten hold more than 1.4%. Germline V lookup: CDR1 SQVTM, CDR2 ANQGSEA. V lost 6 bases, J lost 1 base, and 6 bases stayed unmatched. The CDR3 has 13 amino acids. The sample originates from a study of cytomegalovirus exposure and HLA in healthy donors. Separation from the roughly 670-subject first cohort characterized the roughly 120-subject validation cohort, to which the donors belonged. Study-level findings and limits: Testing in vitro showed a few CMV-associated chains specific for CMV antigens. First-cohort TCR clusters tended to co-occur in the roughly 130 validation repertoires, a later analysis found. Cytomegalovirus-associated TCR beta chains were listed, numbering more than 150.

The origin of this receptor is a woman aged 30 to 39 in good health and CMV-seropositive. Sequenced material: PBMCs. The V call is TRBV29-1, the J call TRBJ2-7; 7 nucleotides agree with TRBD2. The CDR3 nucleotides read TGCAGCGTCACGCCTAGCGGATCCTACGAGCAGTACTTC. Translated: CSVTPSGSYEQYF.